The 28 T cell receptor beta chains reported below all come from one sample, sequenced in a study of blood T cell repertoires in COVID-19. Measured with immunoSEQ multiplex PCR; TCRdb has only the in-frame clones, and not every one. The sample carries 150,000 to 200,000 clones, roughly 84% recorded once. Sequencing was done on a sample of PBMCs or T cells enriched from blood (not recorded which). Every receptor here comes from a woman between 50 and 59 years old who had recovered from COVID-19.

J is TRBJ2-1 and V is TRBV27, with D possibly matching TRBD2 (6 bases). Looked up from germline, CDR1 is MNHEY and CDR2 is SMNVEV (reference sequence). The CDR3 totals 16 residues. With 6 bases removed from V and 9 bases from J, the gap between germline ends came to 24 bases. In nucleotides, the CDR3 is TGTGCCAGCAGCCCCGGGGGTAGCGGAGGATCTCGTGAGCAGTTCTTC. Its protein is CASSPGGSGGSREQFF.

The gene calls are TRBV7-9 and TRBJ2-3; D not resolved. This CDR3 has 15 amino acids. The germline V gene has CDR1 SEHNR and CDR2 FQNEAQ (reference sequence). V was pared by 1 base and J by 0 bases, with 8 bases between. CDR3 bases: TGTGCCAGCAGCTTAGATGGCAGAAGCACAGATACGCAGTATTTT. Encoded protein: CASSLDGRSTDTQYF.

V and J are TRBV5-1 and TRBJ2-3; 11 bases agree with TRBD1. V lost 4 bases to trimming and J lost 8 bases; unmatched junction nucleotides: 3. The CDR3 sequence is 13 residues long. In germline, CDR1 is SGHRS, CDR2 YFSETQ. CDR3 coding DNA: TGCGCCAGCAGCATTGGACAGGGGGCTACGCAGTATTTT. As protein: CASSIGQGATQYF.

This sequence joins TRBV4-2 and TRBJ2-7; 7 bases fit TRBD1. V gave up 5 bases and J gave up 3 bases; unmatched junction bases: 10. The CDR3 extends over 15 amino acids. From germline, CDR1 is LGHNA and CDR2 YNFKEQ. This CDR3 is CASSKNRGVGYEQYF. CDR3 in DNA: TGTGCCAGCAGCAAAAACAGGGGAGTAGGCTACGAGCAGTACTTC.

The chain has TRBV19 and TRBJ1-5; 9 bases align to TRBD1. This CDR3 has 15 amino acids. The germline V gene has CDR1 LNHDA and CDR2 SQIVND (reference sequence). The trim removed 5 bases at V and 6 bases at J, leaving 8 bases unmatched. The CDR3 DNA is TGTGCCAGTAGTGGGACAGGGAGGAAAATTCAGCCCCAGCATTTT. Protein product: CASSGTGRKIQPQHF.

The chain has TRBV3-1 (or the pseudogene TRBV3-2) and TRBJ1-5, with D possibly TRBD1 on 6 matching bases. Germline V gene sequence: CDR1 LGHDT, CDR2 YNNKEL (reference sequence). CDR3 size: 14 residues. Trimming took off 3 bases at V and 9 bases at J, with 15 bases between the two ends. As DNA, the CDR3 is TGTGCCAGCAGCCAGTATCAGGGGAGGGGGCCCCAGCATTTT. It yields the protein CASSQYQGRGPQHF.

The chain links TRBV11-2 to TRBJ2-1, with 10 bases identical to TRBD2. The CDR3 length is 16 residues. V was pared by 2 bases and J by 10 bases, with 11 bases of the junction left unmatched. Germline V gene lookup returns CDR1 SGHAT and CDR2 FQNNGV. CDR3: CASSLQELAGVQEQFF. The DNA of the CDR3 is TGTGCCAGCAGCTTACAGGAGCTAGCGGGAGTCCAAGAGCAGTTCTTC.

The gene calls are TRBV9 and TRBJ2-1; TRBD2 agrees at 10 bases. Germline loops: CDR1 SGDLS, CDR2 YYNGEE. With 0 bases clipped from V and 9 bases from J, the junction kept 15 bases outside the gene matches. The CDR3 spans 18 residues. CDR3 sequence: CASSVALFSAGGQGEQFF. In DNA, the CDR3 is TGTGCCAGCAGCGTAGCTCTTTTTTCAGCGGGAGGGCAAGGTGAGCAGTTCTTC.

CDR3 protein: CASSLDHTGAGYTF. CDR3 bases: TGTGCCAGCAGCTTAGATCATACAGGGGCAGGCTACACCTTC. V and J are TRBV11-2 and TRBJ1-2; 7 bases line up with TRBD1. Trimming cost V 0 bases and J 8 bases; bases outside gene matches: 6. CDR3 size: 14 residues. CDR1 is SGHAT and CDR2 is FQNNGV in the germline V gene.

Only one count was recorded for this clone. The chain couples TRBV6-5 to TRBJ1-1; the D is unclear. The CDR3 consists of 13 residues. Looked up from germline, CDR1 is MNHEY and CDR2 is SVGAGI. V lost 5 bases and J 1 base, leaving 8 bases between the germline ends. The CDR3 DNA reads as TGTGCCAGCAGTCCAACACGGAACACTGAAGCTTTCTTT. Its translation: CASSPTRNTEAFF.

This chain joins TRBV21-1 and TRBJ1-5; the table calls TRBD1, which could not be checked here. TRBV21-1 is tagged as a pseudogene. The length of the CDR3 is 17 residues. The CDR3 sequence is CASSKGAGGGCNQPQHF. The CDR3 DNA sequence: TGTGCCAGCAGCAAAGGGGCAGGGGGCGGTTGCAATCAGCCCCAGCATTTT.

The chain carries TRBV7-2 and TRBJ2-2, with no clear D. This CDR3 region has 14 residues. CDR1 and CDR2 (germline): SGHTA, FQGNSA. Trimming removed 3 bases at V and 7 bases at J, with 12 bases between. The CDR3 reads CASSFGSVSGELFF. In DNA form, the CDR3 reads TGTGCCAGCAGCTTCGGGTCGGTTAGCGGGGAGCTGTTTTTT.

The V and J genes are TRBV29-1 and TRBJ1-4, with 9 bases fitting TRBD1. The CDR3 totals 14 residues. The germline gives CDR1 SQVTM, CDR2 ANQGSEA. Germline trimming cut 6 bases from V and 8 bases from J; bases unmatched to any gene: 10. The CDR3 region has the DNA TGCAGCGTCTCCAGCGGGACAGGGAACGAAAAACTGTTTTTT. It codes for CSVSSGTGNEKLFF.

The chain combines TRBV18 with TRBJ2-1; 8 nucleotides line up with TRBD2. Germline V lookup: CDR1 KGHSH, CDR2 LQKENI. This CDR3 is 16 amino acids long. The ends lost 7 bases at V and 7 bases at J; junction bases unmatched: 15. CDR3 nucleotides: TGTGCCAGCTTTATCGGGATGGCGGGAGGACTAAATGAGCAGTTCTTC. It translates to CASFIGMAGGLNEQFF.

V is TRBV2 and J is TRBJ2-2; D might be TRBD2 (6 bases). This CDR3 comprises 13 residues. Trimming took off 5 bases at V and 6 bases at J, with 10 bases between the two ends. CDR1 is SNHLY and CDR2 is FYNNEI in the germline V gene. The CDR3 reads CASSPRLAGELFF. Here the CDR3 DNA reads TGTGCCAGCAGTCCTAGACTAGCCGGGGAGCTGTTTTTT.

V usage is TRBV4-3 and J usage is TRBJ2-1; 9 bases are a match to TRBD2. After removal of 2 bases from V and 9 bases from J, the junction contained 20 bases not matched to a gene. The germline CDR1 and CDR2 sequences are LGHNA and YSLEER. The CDR3 is 19 amino acids. The CDR3 DNA sequence: TGCGCCAGCAGCCAATTTGAGTCTTTAGGCGGGAGGGCCGGGAGTGAGCAGTTCTTC. As protein: CASSQFESLGGRAGSEQFF.

J is TRBJ2-7 and V is TRBV3-1 (or the pseudogene TRBV3-2), with 7 bases that match TRBD2. CDR3 length: 14 amino acids. CDR1 LGHDT and CDR2 YNNKEL come from the germline V gene (reference sequence). V shed 0 bases, J shed 6 bases, and the junction held 5 bases outside the gene matches. The CDR3 protein is CASSQDGRATEQYF. The CDR3 nucleotides are TGTGCCAGCAGCCAAGATGGGAGGGCAACCGAGCAGTACTTC.

This clone appeared a few times. The gene calls are TRBV3-1 (or the pseudogene TRBV3-2) and TRBJ2-3; no firm D call. V was trimmed by 1 base and J by 6 bases, leaving 11 bases between them. Germline V lookup: CDR1 LGHDT, CDR2 YNNKEL (reference sequence). This CDR3 spans 14 amino acids. The chain's CDR3 is CASSQVPGLDTQYF. CDR3 nucleotide sequence: TGTGCCAGCAGCCAAGTACCCGGTCTCGATACGCAGTATTTT.

This chain connects TRBV6-5 to TRBJ2-1; TRBD2 agrees at 8 bases. CDR3 length equals 13 residues. V was pared by 0 bases and J by 15 bases, with 7 bases of the junction left unmatched. Looked up from germline, CDR1 is MNHEY and CDR2 is SVGAGI. CDR3 sequence: CASSYSGGGPPFF. CDR3 nucleotides: TGTGCCAGCAGTTACTCGGGCGGGGGGCCTCCGTTCTTC.

The chain employs TRBV2 and TRBJ1-6; maybe TRBD1 (5 bases). CDR1 is SNHLY, CDR2 FYNNEI, per germline. CDR3 length equals 15 residues. Trimming took off 4 bases at V and 10 bases at J, with 17 bases between the two ends. Written as DNA, the CDR3 is TGTGCCAGCAGTGGCCTCGGGCAGGGAAAATCACCCCTCCACTTT. As protein: CASSGLGQGKSPLHF.

This clone is a singleton in its sample. CDR3 sequence reads: CASRGTGVYGYTF. The CDR3 bases are TGTGCCAGCAGAGGAACAGGGGTCTATGGCTACACCTTC. This sequence joins TRBV12-3 or TRBV12-4 and TRBJ1-2; 7 bases agree with TRBD1. The length of the CDR3 is 13 residues. The V gene end was trimmed by 6 bases and the J gene end by 4 bases; junction bases not matched to a gene: 5.

V gene TRBV7-3 combines with J gene TRBJ2-2, with TRBD2 as a possible D gene (7 bases). CDR3 length: 16 amino acids. V dropped 5 bases and J dropped 5 bases, with 18 bases sitting between them. The V gene's germline CDR1 is SGHTA and CDR2 FQGTGA. CDR3 in DNA: TGTGCCAGCAGCCTGCGACAGGCCGGGGGGACCGGGGAGCTGTTTTTT. This codes for CASSLRQAGGTGELFF.

In its sample, this clone was seen a few times. The rearrangement uses TRBV28 and TRBJ2-7, with unresolved D. The CDR3 has 11 residues. The germline CDR1 and CDR2 sequences are MDHEN and SYDVKM. V gave up 4 bases and J gave up 5 bases, with 6 bases separating them. This CDR3 is CASSSIHEQYF. CDR3 DNA sequence: TGTGCCAGCAGTTCAATCCACGAGCAGTACTTC.

The sample holds one count of this clone. The CDR3 sequence: CSASPAGGSNEQFF. The DNA for the CDR3 is TGCAGTGCTAGTCCGGCCGGGGGGTCCAATGAGCAGTTCTTC. The chain uses TRBV20-1 and TRBJ2-1; 7 bases line up with TRBD2. The CDR3 consists of 14 residues. Germline values: CDR1 DFQATT, CDR2 SNEGSKA (reference sequence). With V trimmed by 3 bases and J by 6 bases, 8 bases remained unmatched.

This clone was detected once. V usage is TRBV19 and J usage is TRBJ1-5; D possibly corresponds to TRBD1 (6 bases). CDR3 length: 14 amino acids. V dropped 5 bases and J dropped 8 bases, with 16 bases sitting between them. Germline CDR1 LNHDA, CDR2 SQIVND (reference sequence). The CDR3 coding sequence is TGTGCCAGTAGTCAACGACAGGAAAGCAAGCCCCAGCATTTT. As protein: CASSQRQESKPQHF.

The chain employs TRBV18 and TRBJ1-6, with a weak D call TRBD1 (6 bases). Trimming took 6 bases from V and 8 from J, leaving 11 bases between them. The CDR3 consists of 13 residues. Germline CDR1 KGHSH, CDR2 LQKENI. CDR3 region: CASSDQGHSPLHF. Here the CDR3 DNA reads TGTGCCAGCTCCGATCAGGGGCATTCACCCCTCCACTTT.

This chain uses TRBV6-2 or TRBV6-3 with TRBJ2-3; 12 nucleotides agree with TRBD2. Germline-derived CDR1 and CDR2 are MNHEY and SVGEGT. The CDR3 covers 16 residues. With V trimmed by 1 base and J by 5 bases, 4 bases remained unmatched. CDR3 loop: CASSYWTSGDRDTQYF. The CDR3 DNA follows: TGTGCCAGCAGTTACTGGACTAGCGGGGATAGAGATACGCAGTATTTT.

This clone was observed a handful of times. V is TRBV5-8 and J is TRBJ2-4; maybe TRBD2 (5 bases). V lost 1 base and J 4 bases, leaving 12 bases between the germline ends. CDR1 is SGHTS and CDR2 is YDEGEE in the germline V gene. The CDR3 has 15 amino acids. The CDR3 spells CASSLRGGLKNIQYF. The CDR3 bases are TGTGCCAGCAGCTTGCGGGGTGGGCTAAAAAACATTCAGTACTTC.